The clone carrying this TCR beta chain has ten or more counts. This specimen belongs to a study of T cells after yellow fever vaccination. Each CDR3 protein is one row after TCRdb ran MiXCR on the 5' RACE reads. The sample lists about 58,000 distinct CDR3 sequences; approximately 7.7% were seen once. From germline, CDR1 is SEHNR and CDR2 FQNEAQ (reference sequence). Trimming removed 0 bases at V and 1 base at J, with 11 bases between. This CDR3 contains 16 residues. The TCR was taken from a man aged 18 to 30 who received the YFV17D yellow fever vaccine. The V call is TRBV7-9, the J call TRBJ2-3, with D tentatively TRBD1 (6 bases). This specimen consisted of CD8+ T cells sorted from PBMCs, obtained on the day of the first yellow fever vaccination. The CDR3 DNA sequence: TGTGCCAGCAGCTTAGCGATCCGGACAGGCACAGATACGCAGTATTTT. Residues: CASSLAIRTGTDTQYF.